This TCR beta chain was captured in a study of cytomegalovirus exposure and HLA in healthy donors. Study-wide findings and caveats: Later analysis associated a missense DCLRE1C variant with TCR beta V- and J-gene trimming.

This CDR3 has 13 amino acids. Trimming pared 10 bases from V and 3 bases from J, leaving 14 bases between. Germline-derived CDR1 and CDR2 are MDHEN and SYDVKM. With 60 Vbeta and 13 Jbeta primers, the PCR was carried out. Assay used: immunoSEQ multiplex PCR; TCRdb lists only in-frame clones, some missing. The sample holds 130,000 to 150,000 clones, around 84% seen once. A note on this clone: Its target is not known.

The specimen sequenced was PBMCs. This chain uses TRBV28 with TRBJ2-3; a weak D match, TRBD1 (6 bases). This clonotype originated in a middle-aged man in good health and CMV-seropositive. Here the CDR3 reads CAIEKGTTDTQYF. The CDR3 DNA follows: TGTGCCATTGAGAAGGGGACAACAGATACGCAGTATTTT.